The 28 T cell receptor beta chains below were found in one sample sequenced in a study of blood T cell repertoires in COVID-19. TCRdb keeps only in-frame clones here, not all; method: immunoSEQ multiplex PCR. This repertoire shows 150,000 or so clones, more than 75% found once; its top ten account for about 10%. Sequencing was done on a sample of peripheral blood. These receptor sequences come from a woman in her seventies with COVID-19, enrolled during active disease.

The gene calls are TRBV2 and TRBJ1-2; weak D call: TRBD1 (5 bases). The length of the CDR3 is 15 residues. In germline, CDR1 is SNHLY, CDR2 FYNNEI. V lost 0 bases to trimming and J lost 6 bases, with 14 bases between them. The CDR3 region is CASSEAPGMVDGYTF. CDR3 coding DNA: TGTGCCAGCAGTGAAGCCCCAGGGATGGTAGATGGCTACACCTTC.

This chain connects TRBV28 to TRBJ2-3; D perhaps matches TRBD1 (6 bases). This CDR3 is built from 15 residues. Germline V gene sequence: CDR1 MDHEN, CDR2 SYDVKM. The V and J ends lost 6 bases and 1 base respectively, with 14 bases between them. The CDR3 loop reads CASRLQGPRTDTQYF. DNA for the CDR3: TGTGCCAGCAGGCTACAGGGCCCCCGCACAGATACGCAGTATTTT.

The chain carries TRBV5-6 and TRBJ2-1; D is unclear. The V end was cut by 0 bases, the J end by 9 bases, with 13 bases between. Germline lookup yields CDR1 SGHDT and CDR2 YYEEEE. This CDR3 is built from 14 residues. The DNA for the CDR3 is TGTGCCAGCAGCTTGGCACCGGTGAATTCTGAGCAGTTCTTC. Translation gives CASSLAPVNSEQFF.

This clone was picked up many times. The chain links TRBV10-3 to TRBJ2-3, with 10 bases identical to TRBD2. Losses at the gene ends were 0 bases for V and 2 bases for J; bases not matched to a gene: 2. Germline V gene data show CDR1 as ENHRY and CDR2 as SYGVKD. The CDR3 is 16 residues long. In DNA form, the CDR3 reads TGTGCCATCAGTGAGTCACTAGCGGGGAACACAGATACGCAGTATTTT. Amino acids: CAISESLAGNTDTQYF.

The chain has TRBV11-2 and TRBJ1-4; D is perhaps TRBD1 (5 bases). The CDR3 runs 15 residues. Per germline, CDR1 SGHAT and CDR2 FQNNGV. V shed 2 bases and J shed 0 bases, with 7 bases lying between them. The CDR3 sequence: CASSLRGATNEKLFF. The DNA of the CDR3 is TGTGCCAGCAGCTTACGGGGGGCAACTAATGAAAAACTGTTTTTT.

V is TRBV6-5 and J is TRBJ1-2; 7 positions match TRBD1. CDR1 is MNHEY and CDR2 is SVGAGI in the germline V gene. The CDR3 has 13 amino acids. The J segment lost 9 bases and the V segment lost 7 bases, leaving 11 bases of the junction unmatched. CDR3 DNA sequence: TGTGCCAGCAAGGGAGAGGGGGCGGCGAGCTACACCTTC. It is translated as CASKGEGAASYTF.

The chain recombines TRBV10-3 with TRBJ1-6; possibly TRBD1 for D (5 bases). The germline gives CDR1 ENHRY, CDR2 SYGVKD. This CDR3 is 16 amino acids long. V was trimmed by 4 bases and J by 0 bases, leaving 10 bases between them. Here the CDR3 DNA reads TGTGCCATCAGTGCGCGGGGGAGCTCCTATAATTCACCCCTCCACTTT. This translates into CAISARGSSYNSPLHF.

This chain uses TRBV28 with TRBJ2-5, with 8 nucleotides matching TRBD2. This CDR3 contains 14 residues. CDR1 is MDHEN, CDR2 SYDVKM, per germline. V lost 2 bases to trimming and J lost 3 bases; unmatched junction nucleotides: 2. The CDR3 sequence is CASSLAGGEETQYF. CDR3 DNA: TGTGCCAGCAGTTTAGCGGGGGGTGAAGAGACCCAGTACTTC.

Points on this clone: An end of the junction does not agree with germline; a read error may underlie this. The genes are TRBV30 and TRBJ2-3; D is perhaps TRBD2 (6 bases). The CDR3 has 14 residues. The germline V gene encodes CDR1 GTSNPN and CDR2 SVGIG (reference sequence). Here the CDR3 reads CAGRVGRTTATQYF. CDR3 nucleotides: TGTGCCGGAAGGGTGGGGAGGACGACAGCTACGCAGTATTTT.

The chain is built from TRBV5-1 and TRBJ2-7; TRBD2 is a possible D gene (5 bases). V dropped 4 bases and J dropped 6 bases, with 17 bases sitting between them. This CDR3 is built from 14 residues. Germline V gene data show CDR1 as SGHRS and CDR2 as YFSETQ. CDR3 nucleotide sequence: TGCGCCAGCAGCGCAACCGAACCGCGGGCCGAGCAGTACTTC. Translation: CASSATEPRAEQYF. Supplemented by reference TRBV5-1 and TRBJ2-7, the full variable domain reads KAGVTQTPRYLIKTRGQQVTLSCSPISGHRSVSWYQQTPGQGLQFLFEYFSETQRNKGNFPGRFSGRQFSNSRSEMNVSTLELGDSALYLCASSATEPRAEQYFGPGTRLTVT.

The chain links TRBV9 to TRBJ2-2, with 8 nucleotides matching TRBD1. Germline V gives CDR1 SGDLS, CDR2 YYNGEE. J was trimmed by 2 bases and V by 0 bases; bases with no gene match: 3. The CDR3 sequence is 16 residues long. In DNA form, the CDR3 reads TGTGCCAGCAGCGTAGCCGGACAGGGAAACACCGGGGAGCTGTTTTTT. Its translation is CASSVAGQGNTGELFF.

The chain combines TRBV5-1 with TRBJ1-2; D may be TRBD1 (5 bases). CDR1 is SGHRS, CDR2 YFSETQ, per germline. CDR3 length: 13 amino acids. Trimming took 2 bases from V and 2 from J, leaving 7 bases between them. CDR3 coding DNA: TGCGCCAGCAGCTTCCAGGGCAACTATGGCTACACCTTC. Protein: CASSFQGNYGYTF.

This sequence joins TRBV19 and TRBJ2-7; a possible D gene is TRBD1 (5 bases). The germline V gene has CDR1 LNHDA and CDR2 SQIVND (reference sequence). The CDR3 has 14 residues. The V end was cut by 2 bases, the J end by 2 bases, with 10 bases between. The CDR3 nucleotides are TGTGCCAGTAGTATACGGGCGGACACCTACGAGCAGTACTTC. Translated: CASSIRADTYEQYF.

V usage is TRBV2 and J usage is TRBJ1-1, with D perhaps matching TRBD1 (6 bases). CDR1 is SNHLY, CDR2 FYNNEI, per germline. Trimming removed 6 bases at V and 1 base at J, with 9 bases between. The CDR3 contains 13 residues. CDR3 bases: TGTGCCAGCAGACAACAGGGGAACACTGAAGCTTTCTTT. Its protein is CASRQQGNTEAFF.

The chain links TRBV7-6 to TRBJ2-5; D is ambiguous. Germline V gene sequence: CDR1 SGHVS, CDR2 FNYEAQ. The V and J ends lost 5 bases and 5 bases respectively, with 9 bases between them. This CDR3 is built from 12 residues. The chain's CDR3 is CASSPLTETQYF. The DNA of the CDR3 is TGTGCCAGCAGCCCTTTAACTGAGACCCAGTACTTC.

V usage is TRBV2 and J usage is TRBJ2-1, with a possible D match to TRBD1 (5 bases). Germline CDR1 SNHLY, CDR2 FYNNEI. The CDR3 runs 15 residues. Trimming took 4 bases from V and 0 from J, leaving 10 bases between them. The CDR3: CASSVGASSYNEQFF. In nucleotides, the CDR3 is TGTGCCAGCAGTGTAGGGGCGAGCTCCTACAATGAGCAGTTCTTC.

The rearrangement uses TRBV6-1 and TRBJ2-7; 8 bases align to TRBD2. CDR1 is MNHNS and CDR2 is SASEGT in the germline V gene. V lost 2 bases, J lost 2 bases, and 8 bases stayed unmatched. This CDR3 contains 16 residues. The CDR3 loop is CASSERGGGTPYEQYF. As DNA, the CDR3 is TGTGCCAGCAGTGAAAGGGGCGGGGGGACCCCCTACGAGCAGTACTTC.

The chain is built from TRBV18 and TRBJ2-7; 14 bases agree with TRBD2. After removal of 3 bases from V and 4 bases from J, the junction contained 2 bases not matched to a gene. Germline assignment: CDR1 KGHSH and CDR2 LQKENI. The CDR3 loop spans 15 amino acids. CDR3 residues: CASSPGTSGGYEQYF. CDR3 DNA sequence: TGTGCCAGCTCACCTGGGACTAGCGGGGGATACGAGCAGTACTTC.

V gene TRBV19 combines with J gene TRBJ2-7; 7 nucleotides align to TRBD2. CDR3 size: 15 residues. Germline lookup yields CDR1 LNHDA and CDR2 SQIVND (reference sequence). V dropped 6 bases and J dropped 3; count of bases not matched to a gene: 11. The CDR3 nucleotides read TGTGCCAGTAGAAGGGACTACCAGGGAGACTACGAGCAGTACTTC. Encoded protein: CASRRDYQGDYEQYF.

The J gene is TRBJ1-1, the V gene TRBV19; D is undetermined. The V gene lost 6 bases and the J gene lost 4 bases, with 9 bases spanning the gap. This CDR3 comprises 12 residues. Germline V gene data show CDR1 as LNHDA and CDR2 as SQIVND (reference sequence). The CDR3 spells CASRRSGTEAFF. Written as DNA, the CDR3 is TGTGCCAGTAGGAGGTCGGGCACTGAAGCTTTCTTT.

This chain links TRBV3-1 (or the pseudogene TRBV3-2) with TRBJ2-3; 7 bases line up with TRBD2. The CDR3 length is 16 residues. The V gene's germline CDR1 is LGHDT and CDR2 YNNKEL (reference sequence). V was pared by 5 bases and J by 4 bases, with 12 bases of the junction left unmatched. The DNA for the CDR3 is TGTGCCAGCAGCTACCGCGGGGGTTTGATGGCAGATACGCAGTATTTT. This translates into CASSYRGGLMADTQYF.

This chain links TRBV7-6 with TRBJ2-2, with no clear D. The CDR3 loop spans 14 amino acids. V shed 1 base and J shed 4 bases, with 7 bases lying between them. Germline V gene sequence: CDR1 SGHVS, CDR2 FNYEAQ. The CDR3 coding sequence is TGTGCCAGCAGCTTAGGCCTGAGCACCGGGGAGCTGTTTTTT. As protein: CASSLGLSTGELFF.

V gene TRBV28 combines with J gene TRBJ2-3; 9 bases align to TRBD2. Trimming cost V 4 bases and J 3 bases; bases outside gene matches: 5. CDR1 and CDR2 (germline): MDHEN, SYDVKM. This CDR3 is built from 15 residues. The CDR3 nucleotides read TGTGCCAGCAGTTCAGGACTAGCGTCTACAGATACGCAGTATTTT. This gives the protein CASSSGLASTDTQYF.

The rearrangement uses TRBV7-2 and TRBJ2-2, with 7 bases identical to TRBD1. The CDR3 totals 14 residues. Unmatched junction bases numbered 6, after V lost 5 bases and J lost 6 bases. The germline V gene has CDR1 SGHTA and CDR2 FQGNSA. The CDR3 DNA reads as TGTGCCAGCAGCGTGCGACAGGGCGCCGGGGAGCTGTTTTTT. This encodes CASSVRQGAGELFF.

The gene calls are TRBV5-4 and TRBJ1-5; TRBD1 aligns across 10 bases. The CDR3 contains 15 residues. V lost 3 bases to trimming and J lost 6 bases; unmatched junction nucleotides: 6. Germline CDR1 SGHNT, CDR2 YYREEE (reference sequence). The CDR3 loop reads CASSYGTGEGQPQHF. Written as DNA, the CDR3 is TGTGCCAGCAGCTACGGGACAGGGGAAGGTCAGCCCCAGCATTTT. The full variable domain, with the rest looked up from reference TRBV5-4 and TRBJ1-5, is ETGVTQSPTHLIKTRGQQVTLRCSSQSGHNTVSWYQQALGQGPQFIFQYYREEENGRGNFPPRFSGLQFPNYSSELNVNALELDDSALYLCASSYGTGEGQPQHFGDGTRLSIL.

This sequence joins TRBV5-1 and TRBJ2-2; unclear D gene. CDR1 and CDR2 (germline): SGHRS, YFSETQ. The CDR3 loop spans 14 amino acids. V lost 4 bases and J 0 bases, leaving 7 bases between the germline ends. In nucleotides, the CDR3 is TGCGCCAGCAGCCCGACAACGAACACCGGGGAGCTGTTTTTT. It translates to CASSPTTNTGELFF.

The CDR3 DNA reads as TGTGCCAGCAGCAGAGAGACTAGCGGGGGCTCCTACGAGCAGTACTTC. Protein sequence: CASSRETSGGSYEQYF. The chain is built from TRBV7-2 and TRBJ2-7; TRBD2 aligns across 12 bases. Germline CDR1 reads SGHTA; CDR2 reads FQGNSA. The CDR3 extends over 16 amino acids. Germline trimming cut 5 bases from V and 0 bases from J; bases unmatched to any gene: 5.

Points on this clone: Other DNA sequences within the sample encode an identical CDR3. CDR3 amino acids: CASSGTGGEQYF. The CDR3 DNA is TGTGCCAGCAGTGGCACTGGAGGGGAGCAGTACTTC. V gene TRBV2 combines with J gene TRBJ2-7; possible D gene TRBD2, 6 bases. V lost 4 bases to trimming and J lost 7 bases, with 11 bases between them. The CDR3 extends over 12 amino acids. From germline, CDR1 is SNHLY and CDR2 FYNNEI.